A single sample gave rise to the 21 T cell receptor beta chains below, sequenced in a study of blood T cell repertoires in COVID-19. This table comes from immunoSEQ multiplex PCR, and its TCRdb copy is limited to in-frame clones, with some not included. The sample holds under 150,000 clones, approximately 88% seen once. Source material: peripheral blood. Source of these receptors: a human donor in a cohort sampled during active COVID-19.

The chain uses TRBV27 and TRBJ1-2; D is unresolved. V lost 3 bases and J lost 2, with 10 bases in between. Per the germline V gene, CDR1 is MNHEY and CDR2 is SMNVEV (reference sequence). The CDR3 has 14 amino acids. The CDR3 nucleotides are TGTGCCAGCAGTTTGGGCAGGCGAAACTATGGCTACACCTTC. Residues: CASSLGRRNYGYTF.

The V and J genes are TRBV2 and TRBJ1-1, with D possibly matching TRBD1 (6 bases). This CDR3 has 16 residues. Per germline, CDR1 SNHLY and CDR2 FYNNEI. V lost 8 bases and J lost 1, with 20 bases in between. CDR3 amino acids: CASGVSPRTANTEAFF. The CDR3 coding sequence is TGTGCCAGCGGGGTCAGCCCGCGGACAGCGAACACTGAAGCTTTCTTT.

This chain connects TRBV5-1 to TRBJ2-5; no reliable D call. Per germline, CDR1 SGHRS and CDR2 YFSETQ. Trimming removed 3 bases at V and 2 bases at J, with 2 bases between. The CDR3 length is 11 residues. CDR3 sequence: CASSSQETQYF. DNA of the CDR3: TGCGCCAGCAGCTCACAAGAGACCCAGTACTTC.

This clone was seen more than once but under ten times. CDR3 in amino acids: CAISKGQGNEAFF. The CDR3 DNA is TGTGCCATCAGCAAGGGACAGGGTAATGAAGCTTTCTTT. The V and J genes are TRBV10-3 and TRBJ1-1, with 9 bases identical to TRBD1. Germline-derived CDR1 and CDR2 are ENHRY and SYGVKD. The CDR3 contains 13 residues. V was pared by 6 bases and J by 7 bases, with 6 bases of the junction left unmatched.

V and J are TRBV3-1 (or the pseudogene TRBV3-2) and TRBJ2-7; the D gene is possibly TRBD1 (6 bases). This CDR3 has 14 amino acids. Germline V CDR1 and CDR2: LGHDT, YNNKEL (reference sequence). Trimming removed 1 base from V and 2 bases from J, with 9 bases in between. The CDR3: CASSQGDIAYEQYF. In nucleotides, the CDR3 is TGTGCCAGCAGCCAAGGGGACATAGCCTACGAGCAGTACTTC.

The chain employs TRBV2 and TRBJ1-2; D unclear. The CDR3 covers 12 residues. Per the germline V gene, CDR1 is SNHLY and CDR2 is FYNNEI. With 3 bases removed from V and 7 bases from J, the gap between germline ends came to 9 bases. CDR3 protein: CASSESLRGYTF. The CDR3 coding sequence is TGTGCCAGCAGTGAGAGTCTTCGTGGCTACACCTTC.

J is TRBJ2-3 and V is TRBV7-6, with 11 bases identical to TRBD2. CDR3 size: 16 residues. The germline gives CDR1 SGHVS, CDR2 FNYEAQ. Trimming removed 3 bases from V and 4 bases from J; junction bases left unmatched: 6. This chain's CDR3 is CASSFLAGGPPDTQYF. The DNA for the CDR3 is TGTGCCAGCAGCTTTCTAGCGGGGGGACCGCCAGATACGCAGTATTTT.

The chain uses TRBV20-1 and TRBJ2-5; TRBD1 matches 10 bases. The CDR3 is 14 amino acids. The V gene's germline CDR1 is DFQATT and CDR2 SNEGSKA (reference sequence). After removal of 3 bases from V and 5 bases from J, the junction contained 6 bases not matched to a gene. CDR3 loop: CSASETGGGETQYF. As DNA, the CDR3 is TGCAGTGCTAGTGAGACAGGGGGCGGGGAGACCCAGTACTTC.

This clone came up once. The chain couples TRBV7-8 to TRBJ2-1, with TRBD2 identical over 8 bases. CDR1 is SGHVS and CDR2 is FQNEAQ in the germline V gene. Germline trimming cut 0 bases from V and 4 bases from J; bases unmatched to any gene: 5. The CDR3 is made up of 16 amino acids. In DNA form, the CDR3 reads TGTGCCAGCAGCTTAGCGGCGGCGGGGGGATACAATGAGCAGTTCTTC. Residues: CASSLAAAGGYNEQFF.

The chain is built from TRBV11-2 and TRBJ1-2; 7 bases match TRBD1. This CDR3 comprises 16 residues. J lost 6 bases, V lost 5 bases, and 15 bases had no gene match. Per the germline V gene, CDR1 is SGHAT and CDR2 is FQNNGV. This chain's CDR3 is CASSLIRGGGFNGYTF. CDR3 sequence (DNA): TGTGCCAGCAGCCTAATAAGAGGGGGCGGTTTCAATGGCTACACCTTC.

The J gene is TRBJ2-7, the V gene TRBV4-1; 10 nucleotides align to TRBD1. Germline trimming cut 4 bases from V and 1 base from J; bases unmatched to any gene: 7. The CDR3 is made up of 16 amino acids. Looked up from germline, CDR1 is MGHRA and CDR2 is YSYEKL. Written as DNA, the CDR3 is TGCGCCAGCAGCCCGGAGGCGGGACAGGGGTCCTACGAGCAGTACTTC. Amino acid sequence: CASSPEAGQGSYEQYF.

The CDR3 protein is CASSSPFGGGFNEQFF. DNA of the CDR3: TGTGCCAGCAGCTCGCCCTTTGGCGGGGGGTTTAATGAGCAGTTCTTC. The J gene is TRBJ2-1, the V gene TRBV13; 8 positions agree with TRBD2. Germline V gene sequence: CDR1 PRHDT, CDR2 FYEKMQ (reference sequence). The V segment lost 4 bases and the J segment 7 bases; nucleotides outside the gene matches: 12. CDR3 length equals 16 residues.

V is TRBV19 and J is TRBJ1-2; no reliable D call. The V end was cut by 4 bases, the J end by 0 bases, with 12 bases between. The CDR3 is 15 amino acids. Germline V gene data show CDR1 as LNHDA and CDR2 as SQIVND (reference sequence). In nucleotides, the CDR3 is TGTGCCAGTAGTAGCAGGACTGGGTCTAACTATGGCTACACCTTC. Translating gives CASSSRTGSNYGYTF.

The chain uses TRBV6-5 and TRBJ1-3; 8 positions match TRBD1. From germline, CDR1 is MNHEY and CDR2 SVGAGI. V was pared by 0 bases and J by 3 bases, with 4 bases of the junction left unmatched. The CDR3 has 16 residues. The CDR3 DNA sequence: TGTGCCAGCAGTTACTCTGGACAGGGTAGTGGAAACACCATATATTTT. Its protein product is CASSYSGQGSGNTIYF.

V usage is TRBV20-1 and J usage is TRBJ1-1, with no clear D. The germline V and J ends were trimmed by 3 bases and 5 bases, with 13 bases remaining between them. CDR3 length: 13 amino acids. Germline V gene sequence: CDR1 DFQATT, CDR2 SNEGSKA (reference sequence). In nucleotides, the CDR3 is TGCAGTGCTAGTCTCCGGGGTGGAACTGAAGCTTTCTTT. Its protein product is CSASLRGGTEAFF.

The count of this clone is one. The V gene is TRBV5-4, the J gene TRBJ2-7; 11 positions agree with TRBD1. Trimming at V came to 0 bases and at J to 4 bases, leaving 6 bases not matched to a gene. Germline values: CDR1 SGHNT, CDR2 YYREEE (reference sequence). The CDR3 extends over 16 amino acids. The CDR3 sequence is CASSLARTGGFYEQYF. CDR3 coding DNA: TGTGCCAGCAGCTTGGCGCGGACAGGGGGCTTTTACGAGCAGTACTTC.

The chain carries TRBV4-1 and TRBJ2-3; D ambiguous. Germline V gene sequence: CDR1 MGHRA, CDR2 YSYEKL. CDR3 size: 15 residues. V was clipped by 2 bases and J by 1 base, with 10 bases between them. In DNA form, the CDR3 reads TGCGCCAGCAGCCAAATGACTGCTGGCACAGATACGCAGTATTTT. It is translated as CASSQMTAGTDTQYF.

The chain recombines TRBV6-5 with TRBJ2-7; D is undetermined. The germline V and J ends were trimmed by 5 bases and 6 bases, with 14 bases remaining between them. This CDR3 has 13 residues. The V gene's germline CDR1 is MNHEY and CDR2 SVGAGI. The CDR3, as DNA: TGTGCCAGCAGTCCCAGGTGGGCCGGCGAGCAGTACTTC. Protein sequence: CASSPRWAGEQYF.

The rearrangement links TRBV2 to TRBJ2-7; no clear D gene. V was trimmed by 8 bases and J by 3 bases, leaving 14 bases between them. Germline V gives CDR1 SNHLY, CDR2 FYNNEI. The CDR3 has 13 amino acids. CDR3 DNA: TGTGCCAGCTGCGTGGGCTTTTTCTACGAGCAGTACTTC. Translation gives CASCVGFFYEQYF. The full variable domain, rest sourced from reference TRBV2 and TRBJ2-7, is EPEVTQTPSHQVTQMGQEVILRCVPISNHLYFYWYRQILGQKVEFLVSFYNNEISEKSEIFDDQFSVERPDGSNFTLKIRSTKLEDSAMYFCASCVGFFYEQYFGPGTRLTVT.

V gene TRBV4-2 combines with J gene TRBJ1-5; 7 bases fit TRBD1. CDR1 and CDR2 (germline): LGHNA, YNFKEQ. Losses at the gene ends were 0 bases for V and 5 bases for J; bases not matched to a gene: 13. CDR3 length: 18 residues. The CDR3 DNA reads as TGTGCCAGCAGCCAAGAATGGGAGCATAGACAGGGCTATCAGCCCCAGCATTTT. Its translation: CASSQEWEHRQGYQPQHF.

V and J are TRBV27 and TRBJ1-2; 9 bases fit TRBD1. J lost 5 bases, V lost 4 bases, and 2 bases had no gene match. In germline, CDR1 is MNHEY, CDR2 SMNVEV (reference sequence). The CDR3 is made up of 13 amino acids. CDR3 bases: TGTGCCAGCAGTTCGACAGGGGGTTATGGCTACACCTTC. It encodes CASSSTGGYGYTF.